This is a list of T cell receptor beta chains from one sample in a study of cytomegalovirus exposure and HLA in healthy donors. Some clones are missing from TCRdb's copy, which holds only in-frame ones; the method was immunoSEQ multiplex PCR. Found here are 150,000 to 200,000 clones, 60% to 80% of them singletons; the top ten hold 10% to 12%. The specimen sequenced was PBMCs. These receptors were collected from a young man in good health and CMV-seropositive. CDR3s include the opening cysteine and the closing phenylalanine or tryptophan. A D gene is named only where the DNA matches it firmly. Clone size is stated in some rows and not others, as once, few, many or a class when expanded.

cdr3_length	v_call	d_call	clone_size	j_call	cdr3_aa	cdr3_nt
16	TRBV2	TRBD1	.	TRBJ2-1	CASRVFAGTVYNEQFF	TGTGCCAGCAGAGTTTTCGCCGGGACAGTTTACAATGAGCAGTTCTTC
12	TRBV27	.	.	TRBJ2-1	CASSLIGNEQFF	TGTGCCAGCAGTTTAATCGGGAATGAGCAGTTCTTC
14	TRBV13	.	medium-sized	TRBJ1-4	CASSRRQTNEKLFF	TGTGCCAGCAGCCGAAGACAGACTAATGAAAAACTGTTTTTT
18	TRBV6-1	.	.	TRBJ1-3	CASSDRPTWVNSGNTIYF	TGTGCCAGCAGTGACAGACCGACTTGGGTGAACTCTGGAAACACCATATATTTT
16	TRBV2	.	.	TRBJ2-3	CASSEAPGDSTDTQYF	TGTGCCAGCAGTGAAGCGCCCGGGGATAGCACAGATACGCAGTATTTT
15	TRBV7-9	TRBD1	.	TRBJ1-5	CASSTDRSGNQPQHF	TGTGCCAGCAGCACGGACAGGTCGGGCAATCAGCCCCAGCATTTT
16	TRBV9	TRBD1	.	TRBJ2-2	CASSLGWDRNTGELFF	TGTGCCAGCAGCCTCGGGTGGGACAGGAACACCGGGGAGCTGTTTTTT
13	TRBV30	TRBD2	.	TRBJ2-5	CAWSLAGASEGYF	TGTGCCTGGAGTTTAGCGGGAGCGTCGGAAGGATACTTC
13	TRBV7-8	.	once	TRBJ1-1	CASSLDRDTEAFF	TGTGCCAGCAGCTTAGACCGGGACACTGAAGCTTTCTTT
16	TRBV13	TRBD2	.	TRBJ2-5	CASSSLAGGFAETQYF	TGTGCCAGCAGCTCGTTAGCGGGAGGATTCGCGGAGACCCAGTACTTC
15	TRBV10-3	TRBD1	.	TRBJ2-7	CASQARQGRIYEQYF	TGTGCCTCCCAGGCTCGACAGGGGAGAATCTACGAGCAGTACTTC
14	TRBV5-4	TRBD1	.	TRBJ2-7	CASSRTGVTYEQYF	TGTGCCAGCAGCCGGACAGGCGTTACCTACGAGCAGTACTTC
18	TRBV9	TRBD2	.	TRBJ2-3	CASSVASGSAGGTDTQYF	TGTGCCAGCAGCGTAGCCAGCGGGAGTGCTGGGGGCACAGATACGCAGTATTTT
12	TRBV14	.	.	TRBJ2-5	CASSQVRETQYF	TGTGCCAGCAGCCAAGTGCGGGAGACCCAGTACTTC
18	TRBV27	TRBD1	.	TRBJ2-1	CASSLGQGGAKAYNEQFF	TGTGCCAGCAGTTTAGGACAGGGAGGTGCAAAGGCCTACAATGAGCAGTTCTTC
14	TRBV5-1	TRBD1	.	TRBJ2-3	CASSWGQPTDTQYF	TGCGCCAGCAGCTGGGGACAGCCCACAGATACGCAGTATTTT
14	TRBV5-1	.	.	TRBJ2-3	CASSLGQYTDTQYF	TGCGCCAGCAGCTTGGGACAGTACACAGATACGCAGTATTTT
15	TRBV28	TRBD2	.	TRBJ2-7	CASSLLAGGPYEQYF	TGTGCCAGCAGTTTACTGGCGGGAGGGCCTTACGAGCAGTACTTC
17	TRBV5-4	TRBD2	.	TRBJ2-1	CASSLAGTSGRSQEQFF	TGTGCCAGCAGCTTGGCCGGGACTAGCGGGAGGTCGCAGGAGCAGTTCTTC
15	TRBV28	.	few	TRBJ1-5	CASLLSGAGNQPQHF	TGTGCCAGCCTTTTGAGCGGGGCGGGCAATCAGCCCCAGCATTTT
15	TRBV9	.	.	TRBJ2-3	CASSTTRTYTDTQYF	TGTGCCAGCAGCACAACTAGAACCTACACAGATACGCAGTATTTT
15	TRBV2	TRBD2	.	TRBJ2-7	CASSRAKGRGDEQYF	TGTGCCTCTTCCCGAGCCAAGGGCCGGGGGGACGAGCAGTACTTC
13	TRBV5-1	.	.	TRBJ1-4	CASSYRPNEKLFF	TGCGCCAGCAGCTACAGGCCGAATGAAAAACTGTTTTTT